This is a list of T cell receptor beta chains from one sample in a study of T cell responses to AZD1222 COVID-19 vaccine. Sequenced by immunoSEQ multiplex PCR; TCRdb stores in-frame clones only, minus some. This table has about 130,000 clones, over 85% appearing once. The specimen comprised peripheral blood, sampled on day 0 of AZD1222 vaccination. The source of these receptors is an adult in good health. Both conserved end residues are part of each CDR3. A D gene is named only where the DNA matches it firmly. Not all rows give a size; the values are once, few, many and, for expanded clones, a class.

TGTGCCAGCAGTCCCCGGGTGGCCAATGAGCAGTTCTTC | CASSPRVANEQFF | - | TRBV27 | - | TRBJ2-1
TGTGCCAGCAGCTTAGGGGGCTTTAGTTTGGTGACCCAGTACTTC | CASSLGGFSLVTQYF | - | TRBV7-6 | - | TRBJ2-5
TGTGCCAGCACTAACAGGGGATCCAATCAGCCCCAGCATTTT | CASTNRGSNQPQHF | TRBD1 | TRBV6-5 | - | TRBJ1-5
TGTGCCAGCAGTTTATCCGGCTATGGCTACACCTTC | CASSLSGYGYTF | - | TRBV28 | - | TRBJ1-2
TGTGCCTGGACCCCCGGAAGCTCCTATAATTCACCCCTCCACTTT | CAWTPGSSYNSPLHF | - | TRBV30 | once | TRBJ1-6
TGCGCCAGCAGTAGGGATAGCTCCTATAATTCACCCCTCCACTTT | CASSRDSSYNSPLHF | - | TRBV5-1 | - | TRBJ1-6
TGCGCCAGCAGCCAGGGGACGCTTATGAACACTGAAGCTTTCTTT | CASSQGTLMNTEAFF | - | TRBV4-1 | - | TRBJ1-1
TGTGCCAGCAACTATGGACAGGGGGCCGATGGCTACACCTTC | CASNYGQGADGYTF | TRBD1 | TRBV7-2 | - | TRBJ1-2
TGTGCCAGCAGTTACTCATTAGTATACACTGAAGCTTTCTTT | CASSYSLVYTEAFF | - | TRBV6-5 | - | TRBJ1-1
TGTGCCACCGGTACAGGGTACGGAAACACCATATATTTT | CATGTGYGNTIYF | - | TRBV10-3 | - | TRBJ1-3
TGTGCCAGCAGTTTATCGATAGGACAGGGAAGCAATCAGCCCCAGCATTTT | CASSLSIGQGSNQPQHF | TRBD1 | TRBV27 | few | TRBJ1-5
TGTGCCAGCAGCTCGGGACTAGGGTCCTACGAGCAGTACTTC | CASSSGLGSYEQYF | TRBD2 | TRBV5-6 | - | TRBJ2-7
TGTGCCAGCAGGGGACAGCCGAACACCGGGGAGCTGTTTTTT | CASRGQPNTGELFF | TRBD1 | TRBV6-5 | - | TRBJ2-2
TGTGCCAGCAGTTTAGCGGGGGATGATGGCTACACCTTC | CASSLAGDDGYTF | - | TRBV27 | - | TRBJ1-2
TGTGCCAGCAGCGTCGGGGGCGAGTCTTCCTGGCAGTTCTTC | CASSVGGESSWQFF | - | TRBV9 | once | TRBJ2-1
TGTGCCAGCAGCCGACAAGCTAACTATGGCTACACCTTC | CASSRQANYGYTF | - | TRBV2 | - | TRBJ1-2
TGTGCCAGTAGTACTCGGACAGAGACAGGGCCCCAGCATTTT | CASSTRTETGPQHF | - | TRBV19 | few | TRBJ1-5
TGTGCCAGCAGCTTAGCGGTAGCGGGGAGGTCCTACAATGAGCAGTTCTTC | CASSLAVAGRSYNEQFF | TRBD2 | TRBV7-9 | - | TRBJ2-1
TGTGCCAGCAGTGAAGGAGCAGGGGGGCAGGAGACCCAGTACTTC | CASSEGAGGQETQYF | - | TRBV6-1 | few | TRBJ2-5
TGTGCCAGCAGCTTAAGAGCGGCTGGGACCGGGGAGCTGTTTTTT | CASSLRAAGTGELFF | - | TRBV7-3 | - | TRBJ2-2
TGTGCCAGTAGAAGTCAGGGGTTGGGTGAAAAACTGTTTTTT | CASRSQGLGEKLFF | - | TRBV19 | - | TRBJ1-4
TGTGCCAGCAGTGGGGACGACAGTGGGCTCGGGAGGAGGAACACTGAAGCTTTCTTT | CASSGDDSGLGRRNTEAFF | - | TRBV2 | - | TRBJ1-1
TGTGCCAGCACCCGGACAGGGGACACTGAAGCTTTCTTT | CASTRTGDTEAFF | TRBD1 | TRBV3-1/TRBV3-2 | - | TRBJ1-1
TGTGCCATCAGTGCAGCGCTGGGACAGGGGAGAGGGTATGGCTACACCTTC | CAISAALGQGRGYGYTF | TRBD1 | TRBV10-3 | - | TRBJ1-2
TGTGCTAGTGGTTCGGGTGGGTCGGACACTGAAGCTTTCTTT | CASGSGGSDTEAFF | - | TRBV12-5 | - | TRBJ1-1
TGTGCCAGCAGCTTAGACCCAGGGGTTCACTATGGCTACACCTTC | CASSLDPGVHYGYTF | - | TRBV11-2 | - | TRBJ1-2
TGTGCCAGCAGCTTAGAAAAAGGCAGAGCCTACGAGCAGTACTTC | CASSLEKGRAYEQYF | - | TRBV7-9 | - | TRBJ2-7
TGTGCCAGCAGCAAATCGACAGGGGCCATTCAGCCCCAGCATTTT | CASSKSTGAIQPQHF | TRBD1 | TRBV7-8 | - | TRBJ1-5
TGTGCCAGCAGTAAAGAAGGGGAGCAGTACTTC | CASSKEGEQYF | - | TRBV7-2 | - | TRBJ2-7
TGTGCCAGCAAAGGACAGACTAATGAAAAACTGTTTTTT | CASKGQTNEKLFF | - | TRBV2 | - | TRBJ1-4
TGTGCCAGCAGCAGGGGTGGGAATTCACCCCTCCACTTT | CASSRGGNSPLHF | - | TRBV11-3 | - | TRBJ1-6
TGTGCTAGTGGTCGACAGGGAAATGAGCAGTTCTTC | CASGRQGNEQFF | TRBD1 | TRBV12-5 | - | TRBJ2-1
TGTGCCAGCAGACGGAGCCTGAACACTGAAGCTTTCTTT | CASRRSLNTEAFF | - | TRBV6-5 | once | TRBJ1-1
TGTGCTAGTGGTTTGGGGGGTACTGAAGCTTTCTTT | CASGLGGTEAFF | - | TRBV12-5 | - | TRBJ1-1
TGTGCCAGCAGTTTCGGATATGGCTACACCTTC | CASSFGYGYTF | - | TRBV12-3/TRBV12-4 | - | TRBJ1-2
TGCGCCAGCAGCCAAGATGGACAGGGCTTGCCCCAGCCCCAGCATTTT | CASSQDGQGLPQPQHF | TRBD1 | TRBV4-1 | - | TRBJ1-5
TGTGCCAGCAGTTCCCGGGACGGGGCCTACGAGCAGTACTTC | CASSSRDGAYEQYF | - | TRBV2 | - | TRBJ2-7
TGTGCCAGCAGCCGCCCCCGGGGGCAGGATCCGAACACCGGGGAGCTGTTTTTT | CASSRPRGQDPNTGELFF | - | TRBV7-9 | - | TRBJ2-2
TGTGCCAGCAGCCCTCGGGAGGGGCAAGAATTTTGGTATGGCTACACCTTC | CASSPREGQEFWYGYTF | - | TRBV9 | - | TRBJ1-2
TGCGCCAGCAGTGTCGCGGGGACTGACGAGCAGTACTTC | CASSVAGTDEQYF | - | TRBV10-1 | once | TRBJ2-7
TGTGCCAGCTCAACCCAGGGAGTCTACGGGTATGGCTACACCTTC | CASSTQGVYGYGYTF | - | TRBV18 | - | TRBJ1-2
TGTGCCATCAGTGGAGGATCTGAAAAACTGTTTTTT | CAISGGSEKLFF | - | TRBV10-3 | - | TRBJ1-4
TGTGCCAGCAGTGAACCCGAGGAGGGTAATGAAAAACTGTTTTTT | CASSEPEEGNEKLFF | - | TRBV2 | few | TRBJ1-4
TGTGCCACCCAAGCCCGAGGCAATCAGCCCCAGCATTTT | CATQARGNQPQHF | - | TRBV19 | - | TRBJ1-5
TGTGCCTGGACCCCGGGGAGCTACGAGCAGTACTTC | CAWTPGSYEQYF | - | TRBV30 | - | TRBJ2-7
TGCGCCAGCAGCCCGAGGAGCAGTCTGAACACTGAAGCTTTCTTT | CASSPRSSLNTEAFF | - | TRBV4-1 | - | TRBJ1-1